A single sample gave rise to the 15 T cell receptor beta chains below, sequenced in a study of T cells in Graves' hyperthyroidism and ophthalmopathy (dated by TCRdb to between 2019 and 2020). To prepare the library, multiplex PCR was applied. TCRdb lists the instrument as Illumina HiSeq 2000. The TCR beta CDR3 regions were amplified from RNA transcripts. The TCR CDR3 was subjected to a first round of RT-PCR using the HTBI primer set and the Qiagen OneStep RT-PCR kit. TCRdb reworked the public reads: Q25 trimming with fastp, MiXCR clone assembly, productive beta chains retained. Rows are combined by CDR3 protein, so each entry shows the most common genes and DNA. Within this sample are around 520,000 distinct CDR3 sequences, with around 15% of them counted one time only. Approximately 15% of the sample is held by the ten biggest clonotypes. The material sequenced was blood. All receptors derive from a woman in her forties with Graves' hyperthyroidism.

This clonotype was counted many times. The J gene is TRBJ1-2, the V gene TRBV20-1, with D possibly being TRBD1 (5 bases). V was shortened by 3 bases and J by 1 base, with 9 bases between the two germline ends. The CDR3 extends over 13 amino acids. Per germline, CDR1 DFQATT and CDR2 SNEGSKA (reference sequence). The CDR3 region is CSASRGDNYGYTF. DNA for the CDR3: TGCAGTGCTAGTCGAGGGGATAACTATGGCTACACCTTC.

There are a few counts of this clonotype. This sequence joins TRBV3-1 and TRBJ2-1; 12 nucleotides line up with TRBD1. This CDR3 region has 15 residues. The V and J ends lost 6 bases and 7 bases, in that order; junction bases with no gene match: 7. Germline values: CDR1 LGHDT, CDR2 YNNKEL (reference sequence). CDR3 amino acids: CASRRGQGASNEQFF. As DNA, the CDR3 is TGTGCCAGCAGGCGGGGACAGGGGGCGTCAAATGAGCAGTTCTTC.

This clonotype was recorded many times. The chain joins TRBV4-1 to TRBJ2-3; D is unresolved. Germline CDR1 reads MGHRA; CDR2 reads YSYEKL. This CDR3 comprises 14 residues. Trimming shortened V by 1 base and J by 2 bases, and 7 bases separated the two germline ends. In DNA form, the CDR3 reads TGCGCCAGCAGCCAAGGGAGAAACACAGATACGCAGTATTTT. This codes for CASSQGRNTDTQYF.

This clonotype was recorded many times. V is TRBV20-1 and J is TRBJ1-1, with D possibly being TRBD1 (5 bases). V dropped 8 bases and J dropped 4 bases, with 17 bases sitting between them. Germline V gene sequence: CDR1 DFQATT, CDR2 SNEGSKA (reference sequence). The CDR3 runs to 13 residues. This CDR3 reads CSHDSPGTTEAFF. The CDR3 nucleotides are TGCAGTCACGACAGTCCGGGGACCACTGAAGCTTTCTTT.

This clonotype was seen repeatedly, ten times or more. In DNA, the CDR3 is TGTGCCAGCAGCCGGGGGGGACAAGAGACCCAGTACTTC. Amino acid sequence: CASSRGGQETQYF. The V and J genes are TRBV7-9 and TRBJ2-5; TRBD2 matches at 8 bases. The CDR3 has 13 residues. Trimming cost V 5 bases and J 2 bases; bases outside gene matches: 1. Germline V gene sequence: CDR1 SEHNR, CDR2 FQNEAQ (reference sequence).

This clonotype was recorded many times. This chain links TRBV13 with TRBJ1-1; TRBD1 might be the D (6 bases). V was shortened by 3 bases and J by 4 bases, with 12 bases between the two germline ends. Per germline, CDR1 PRHDT and CDR2 FYEKMQ (reference sequence). This CDR3 spans 14 amino acids. Written as DNA, the CDR3 is TGTGCCAGCAGCTTCGCACAGGGCGGCACTGAAGCTTTCTTT. Translating it yields CASSFAQGGTEAFF.

The table lists this clonotype with many counts. V usage is TRBV28 and J usage is TRBJ1-2; no firm D call. The V end was cut by 6 bases, the J end by 0 bases, with 11 bases between. Germline CDR1 and CDR2: MDHEN and SYDVKM. There are 14 residues in the CDR3. CDR3 sequence (DNA): TGTGCCAGCAGCTCGGAGGGAGCTAACTATGGCTACACCTTC. Amino acids: CASSSEGANYGYTF.

Many counts were recorded for this clonotype. The DNA of the CDR3 is TGTGCCACCAGTGATCCGGGACAGGGAAGTGGCGAGCAGTACTTC. Protein sequence: CATSDPGQGSGEQYF. V is TRBV24-1 and J is TRBJ2-7; the match to TRBD1 covers 9 bases. Germline CDR1 and CDR2: KGHDR and SFDVKD. The CDR3 runs to 15 residues. V lost 3 bases to trimming and J lost 6 bases; unmatched junction nucleotides: 8.

Concerning this clonotype: This clone may be a read error of a much larger clone one base away. The chain couples TRBV11-2 to TRBJ2-7, with 7 bases identical to TRBD1. The CDR3 extends over 13 amino acids. The trim removed 7 bases at V and 3 bases at J, leaving 6 bases unmatched. CDR1 and CDR2 from the germline V gene are SGHAT and FQNNGV. DNA for the CDR3: TGTGCCAGCACCCTTTCAGGGGGCTACGAGCAGTACTTC. As protein: CASTLSGGYEQYF.

The CDR3 reads CASSLRGVSNGYTF. As DNA, the CDR3 is TGTGCCAGCAGTCTTCGGGGGGTCTCAAATGGCTACACCTTC. The chain couples TRBV2 to TRBJ1-2, with D maybe TRBD1 (5 bases). This CDR3 has 14 amino acids. Trimming left V 5 bases short and J 6 bases short, with 16 bases between. The germline V gene encodes CDR1 SNHLY and CDR2 FYNNEI.

There are a few counts of this clonotype. The chain couples TRBV6-1 to TRBJ2-2; TRBD2 matches at 9 bases. Per germline, CDR1 MNHNS and CDR2 SASEGT. The CDR3 extends over 16 amino acids. J gave up 3 bases and V 6 bases, and 8 bases lay outside the gene matches. In nucleotides, the CDR3 is TGTGCCAGCAGGGATTTAGCGGGAGTTGACACCGGGGAGCTGTTTTTT. Translating it yields CASRDLAGVDTGELFF.

The chain has TRBV18 and TRBJ2-2, with a tentative D call TRBD1 (5 bases). V was pared by 4 bases and J by 1 base, with 16 bases between. CDR3 length equals 17 residues. Germline V gene data show CDR1 as KGHSH and CDR2 as LQKENI. Written as DNA, the CDR3 is TGTGCCAGCTCACGTAACCTTCACCAGGGGAACACCGGGGAGCTGTTTTTT. Translation: CASSRNLHQGNTGELFF. The whole variable domain, remainder taken from reference TRBV18 and TRBJ2-2, is NAGVMQNPRHLVRRRGQEARLRCSPMKGHSHVYWYRQLPEEGLKFMVYLQKENIIDESGMPKERFSAEFPKEGPSILRIQQVVRGDSAAYFCASSRNLHQGNTGELFFGEGSRLTVL.

This clonotype was recorded many times. The rearrangement joins TRBV20-1 to TRBJ2-1; 9 positions match TRBD2. The trim removed 3 bases at V and 6 bases at J, leaving 18 bases unmatched. In germline, CDR1 is DFQATT, CDR2 SNEGSKA (reference sequence). The CDR3 length is 18 residues. DNA of the CDR3: TGCAGTGCTAGCGGGCATCCGGGACTAGCTCTAGCGGGCAATGAGCAGTTCTTC. Protein: CSASGHPGLALAGNEQFF.

The chain employs TRBV18 and TRBJ2-7; 14 bases line up with TRBD2. Germline CDR1 reads KGHSH; CDR2 reads LQKENI. This CDR3 spans 15 amino acids. The V gene end was trimmed by 3 bases and the J gene end by 6 bases; junction bases not matched to a gene: 4. In nucleotides, the CDR3 is TGTGCCAGCTCACCGCCGGGACTAGCGGGAGTCGAGCAGTACTTC. As protein: CASSPPGLAGVEQYF.

This clonotype has ten or more counts. The rearrangement links TRBV20-1 to TRBJ1-1; 8 bases agree with TRBD1. The CDR3 is 11 residues long. CDR1 and CDR2 from the germline V gene are DFQATT and SNEGSKA (reference sequence). Trimming removed 6 bases from V and 8 bases from J; junction bases left unmatched: 5. The CDR3 spells CSAPRGQEAFF. The CDR3 nucleotides read TGCAGTGCCCCCAGGGGGCAGGAAGCTTTCTTT.